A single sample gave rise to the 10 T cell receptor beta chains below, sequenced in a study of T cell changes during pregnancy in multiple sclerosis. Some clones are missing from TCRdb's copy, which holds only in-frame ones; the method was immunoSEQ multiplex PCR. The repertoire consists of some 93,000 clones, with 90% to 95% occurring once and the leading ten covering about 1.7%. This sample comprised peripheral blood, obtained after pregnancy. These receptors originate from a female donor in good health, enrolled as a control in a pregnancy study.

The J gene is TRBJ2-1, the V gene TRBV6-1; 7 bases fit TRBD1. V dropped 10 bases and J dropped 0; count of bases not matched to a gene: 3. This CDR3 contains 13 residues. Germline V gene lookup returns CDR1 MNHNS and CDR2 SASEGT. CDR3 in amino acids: CATRQGSYNEQFF. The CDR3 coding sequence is TGTGCCACTAGACAGGGCTCCTACAATGAGCAGTTCTTC.

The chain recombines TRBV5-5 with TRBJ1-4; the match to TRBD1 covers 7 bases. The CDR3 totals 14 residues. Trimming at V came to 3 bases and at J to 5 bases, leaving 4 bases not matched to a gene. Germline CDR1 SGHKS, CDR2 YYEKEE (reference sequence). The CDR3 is CASSSGQKNEKLFF. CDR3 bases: TGTGCCAGCAGCTCGGGACAGAAGAATGAAAAACTGTTTTTT.

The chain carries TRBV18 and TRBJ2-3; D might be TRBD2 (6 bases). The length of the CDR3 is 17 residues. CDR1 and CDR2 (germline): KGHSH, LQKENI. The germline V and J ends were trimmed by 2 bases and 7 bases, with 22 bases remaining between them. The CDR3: CASSPKTGSSPVNTQYF. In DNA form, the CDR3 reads TGTGCCAGCTCACCAAAAACCGGGAGTTCTCCTGTCAATACGCAGTATTTT.

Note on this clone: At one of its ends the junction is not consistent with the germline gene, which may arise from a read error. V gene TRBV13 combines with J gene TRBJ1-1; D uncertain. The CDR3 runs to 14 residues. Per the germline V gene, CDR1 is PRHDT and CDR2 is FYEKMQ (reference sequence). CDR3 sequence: CASGWRAVNAEAFF. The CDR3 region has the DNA TGTGCCAGCGGGTGGAGGGCGGTGAACGCTGAAGCTTTCTTT.

CDR3 sequence: CASSYGGPRNEKLFF. DNA for the CDR3: TGTGCCAGCAGTTACGGAGGGCCGCGAAATGAAAAACTGTTTTTT. J is TRBJ1-4 and V is TRBV6-6; D ambiguous. CDR1 and CDR2 from the germline V gene are MNHNY and SVGAGI (reference sequence). Trimming pared 2 bases from V and 5 bases from J, leaving 12 bases between. The CDR3 has 15 residues.

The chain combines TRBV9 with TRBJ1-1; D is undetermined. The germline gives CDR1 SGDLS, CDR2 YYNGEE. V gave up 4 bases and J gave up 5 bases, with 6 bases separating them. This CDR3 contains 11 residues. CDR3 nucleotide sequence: TGTGCCAGCAGCTCCCGGACTGAAGCTTTCTTT. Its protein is CASSSRTEAFF.

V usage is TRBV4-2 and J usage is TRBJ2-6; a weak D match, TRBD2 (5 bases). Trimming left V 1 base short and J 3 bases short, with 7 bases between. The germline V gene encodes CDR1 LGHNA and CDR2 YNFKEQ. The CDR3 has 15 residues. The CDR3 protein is CASSQARDGANVLTF. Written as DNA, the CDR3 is TGTGCCAGCAGCCAAGCCCGGGATGGGGCCAACGTCCTGACTTTC.

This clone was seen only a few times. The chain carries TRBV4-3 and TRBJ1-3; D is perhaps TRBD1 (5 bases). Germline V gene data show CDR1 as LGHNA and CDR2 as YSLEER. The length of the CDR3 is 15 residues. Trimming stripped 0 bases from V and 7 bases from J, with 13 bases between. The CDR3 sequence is CASSQDRGVGNTIYF. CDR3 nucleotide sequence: TGCGCCAGCAGCCAAGATCGGGGGGTTGGGAACACCATATATTTT.

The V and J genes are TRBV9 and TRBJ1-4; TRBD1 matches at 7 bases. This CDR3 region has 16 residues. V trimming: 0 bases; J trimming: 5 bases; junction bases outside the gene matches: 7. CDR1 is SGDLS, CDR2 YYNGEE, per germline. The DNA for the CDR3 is TGTGCCAGCAGCGTAGCCGGGACAGAGGGCAATGAAAAACTGTTTTTT. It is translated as CASSVAGTEGNEKLFF.

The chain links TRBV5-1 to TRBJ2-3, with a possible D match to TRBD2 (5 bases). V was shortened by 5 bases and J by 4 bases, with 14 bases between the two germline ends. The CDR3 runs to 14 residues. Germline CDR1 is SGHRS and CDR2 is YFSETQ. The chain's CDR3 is CASSHPGGSDTQYF. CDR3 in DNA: TGCGCCAGCAGTCACCCTGGAGGATCAGATACGCAGTATTTT.